The source of this T cell receptor beta chain is a study of blood T cell repertoires in COVID-19. About the study: Collection of acute and convalescent COVID-19 samples took place in the United States, Italy and Spain. PBMCs, B-cell-depleted T cells, or T cells were the source of the cDNA or gDNA that made up the material.

In the original workflow: The assay estimated nucleated cells by amplifying reference gene primers. The repertoire was sequenced with immunoSEQ multiplex PCR; TCRdb's copy has only in-frame clones and lacks some. V and J calls and clone size come straight from that table; D and trimming were deduced from the DNA. The data show over 55,000 clones, with roughly 87% seen just once and around 20% held by the top ten. V was clipped by 1 base and J by 2 bases, with 9 bases between them. Germline lookup yields CDR1 SGHRS and CDR2 YFSETQ. The CDR3 totals 14 residues. This receptor was obtained from an elderly woman with acute or convalescent COVID-19. Material for sequencing was peripheral blood. The V call is TRBV5-1, the J call TRBJ1-1; D gene uncertain. As DNA, the CDR3 is TGCGCCAGCAGCTTGCTAAGAGTTAACACTGAAGCTTTCTTT. This codes for CASSLLRVNTEAFF.